The TCR beta chain under discussion was sequenced for a study of blood T cell repertoires in COVID-19. Sequencing used immunoSEQ multiplex PCR; TCRdb keeps in-frame clones, though not all of them. The table lists fewer than 200,000 clones, about 88% of them singletons, with around 9.5% in the top ten. Germline values: CDR1 SNHLY, CDR2 FYNNEI. The CDR3 consists of 15 residues. With V trimmed by 3 bases and J by 5 bases, 10 bases remained unmatched. Cohort assignment relied on participant-reported clinical history. Sequenced material: PBMCs or T cells enriched from blood (not recorded which). The origin of this receptor is a woman aged 18-35 years who had recovered from COVID-19. J is TRBJ2-7 and V is TRBV2; the match to TRBD2 covers 7 bases. Written as DNA, the CDR3 is TGTGCCAGCAGTGATTTGTGGGGGGGAAGCGACGAGCAGTACTTC. Protein: CASSDLWGGSDEQYF. Full variable domain (rest looked up from reference TRBV2 and TRBJ2-7): EPEVTQTPSHQVTQMGQEVILRCVPISNHLYFYWYRQILGQKVEFLVSFYNNEISEKSEIFDDQFSVERPDGSNFTLKIRSTKLEDSAMYFCASSDLWGGSDEQYFGPGTRLTVT.